The 21 T cell receptor beta chains below come from one sample, sequenced in a study of T-cell reconstitution after alpha-beta-depleted transplantation in children. Unique molecular identifiers were incorporated into the prepared TCRbeta library. TCRdb analysed the PCR reads with MiXCR anew, one entry per CDR3 protein. This sample has 400,000 to 500,000 distinct CDR3 sequences, with roughly a tenth found just once. Sequences were derived from PBMCs from the stem cell graft donor, sampled from the stem cell graft. The receptors here all came from a human donor who donated a stem cell graft to a child with acute myeloid leukemia.

The rearrangement links TRBV19 to TRBJ1-5; D is unresolved. Germline V gene data show CDR1 as LNHDA and CDR2 as SQIVND (reference sequence). This CDR3 has 16 residues. Trimming took 2 bases from V and 7 from J, leaving 18 bases between them. The CDR3 bases are TGTGCCAGTAGTATAAGGATTGGCGGCGGTTTCCAGCCCCAGCATTTT. Its protein is CASSIRIGGGFQPQHF.

A few counts support this clonotype. The rearrangement joins TRBV6-1 to TRBJ2-5; 7 bases match TRBD2. Unmatched junction bases numbered 5, after V lost 5 bases and J lost 2 bases. The CDR3 has 14 amino acids. Germline CDR1 MNHNS, CDR2 SASEGT. For the CDR3, the DNA is TGTGCCAGCAGTACGGCGGGACTACAAGAGACCCAGTACTTC. Translating gives CASSTAGLQETQYF.

This clonotype showed up many times. V usage is TRBV3-1 and J usage is TRBJ1-2, with D perhaps matching TRBD1 (6 bases). This CDR3 has 14 amino acids. Trimming shortened V by 6 bases and J by 2 bases, and 13 bases separated the two germline ends. Per the germline V gene, CDR1 is LGHDT and CDR2 is YNNKEL (reference sequence). CDR3 bases: TGTGCCAGCAGAAACAGGGAGTCGAACTATGGCTACACCTTC. Its protein product is CASRNRESNYGYTF.

This chain joins TRBV29-1 and TRBJ2-3; the match to TRBD1 covers 7 bases. The trim removed 6 bases at V and 4 bases at J, leaving 10 bases unmatched. The germline CDR1 and CDR2 sequences are SQVTM and ANQGSEA. The CDR3 consists of 14 residues. The DNA for the CDR3 is TGCAGCGTCAATCCGACAGGGTTTTCAGATACGCAGTATTTT. Translation gives CSVNPTGFSDTQYF.

CDR3 loop: CAISASNQNEKLFF. CDR3 coding DNA: TGTGCCATCAGCGCCTCAAACCAGAATGAAAAACTGTTTTTT. V gene TRBV10-3 combines with J gene TRBJ1-4; no clear D gene. The CDR3 loop spans 14 amino acids. V was cut by 6 bases and J by 5 bases, with 13 bases left in between. The germline V gene encodes CDR1 ENHRY and CDR2 SYGVKD.

This chain connects TRBV20-1 to TRBJ2-1; 14 bases align to TRBD2. Germline V gene lookup returns CDR1 DFQATT and CDR2 SNEGSKA (reference sequence). The ends lost 2 bases at V and 6 bases at J; junction bases unmatched: 6. This CDR3 contains 16 residues. The CDR3 bases are TGCAGTGCTAGATCGAGGACTAGCGGGGGGATCAATGAGCAGTTCTTC. Translated, it gives CSARSRTSGGINEQFF.

This clonotype was counted a few times. The V gene is TRBV12-3 or TRBV12-4, the J gene TRBJ1-5; perhaps TRBD1 as D (5 bases). V shed 4 bases and J shed 5 bases, with 21 bases lying between them. This CDR3 region has 17 residues. CDR3 sequence reads: CASSSSSEGPTHQPQHF. In nucleotides, the CDR3 is TGTGCCAGCAGTTCTTCCTCCGAGGGGCCCACACATCAGCCCCAGCATTTT.

This chain links TRBV24-1 with TRBJ2-3; no definite D call. In germline, CDR1 is KGHDR, CDR2 SFDVKD. Trimming left V 4 bases short and J 0 bases short, with 4 bases between. The CDR3 is made up of 13 amino acids. The CDR3 loop is CATSDESTDTQYF. The CDR3 DNA reads TGTGCCACCAGTGACGAGAGCACAGATACGCAGTATTTT.

This clonotype has only a few counts. The V gene is TRBV10-3, the J gene TRBJ1-5, with D unresolved. V was trimmed by 4 bases and J by 3 bases, leaving 10 bases between them. CDR1 and CDR2 (germline): ENHRY, SYGVKD. The CDR3 extends over 14 amino acids. This CDR3 reads CAISGSANNQPQHF. The CDR3 nucleotides read TGTGCCATCAGTGGTAGCGCAAACAATCAGCCCCAGCATTTT.

J is TRBJ1-2 and V is TRBV29-1; D gene uncertain. The CDR3 is 13 residues long. V lost 3 bases to trimming and J lost 8 bases, with 16 bases between them. Germline values: CDR1 SQVTM, CDR2 ANQGSEA. CDR3 nucleotides: TGCAGCGTTGAGTTGGGAGGAAGTAAAGGCTACACCTTC. It codes for CSVELGGSKGYTF.

A remark on this clonotype: At one boundary the junction diverges from the germline segment, which might be a read error. The chain is built from TRBV12-3 or TRBV12-4 and TRBJ2-5, with a possible D match to TRBD1 (5 bases). The CDR3 totals 15 residues. CDR3 residues: CASSDPRQRLETQYF. The CDR3 nucleotides are TGTGCCAGCAGTGACCCGCGACAGCGCCTAGAGACCCAGTACTTT.

This clonotype was detected ten times or more. The V gene is TRBV5-1, the J gene TRBJ1-3; 8 nucleotides agree with TRBD1. The germline gives CDR1 SGHRS, CDR2 YFSETQ. Trimming at V came to 0 bases and at J to 3 bases, leaving 5 bases not matched to a gene. The CDR3 is 16 amino acids. Here the CDR3 DNA reads TGCGCCAGCAGCTTGGTTGGACAGGGCCTTGGAAACACCATATATTTT. Encoded protein: CASSLVGQGLGNTIYF.

The V gene is TRBV18, the J gene TRBJ2-7; TRBD2 aligns across 9 bases. CDR3 length equals 15 residues. V lost 3 bases, J lost 3 bases, and 6 bases stayed unmatched. Germline V gene data show CDR1 as KGHSH and CDR2 as LQKENI. The CDR3 is CASSPWSGRFYEQYF. In DNA form, the CDR3 reads TGTGCCAGCTCACCTTGGAGCGGGAGGTTCTACGAGCAGTACTTC.

This clonotype was counted many times. The rearrangement joins TRBV10-2 to TRBJ2-4; maybe TRBD2 (5 bases). Trimming cost V 5 bases and J 9 bases, with 11 bases left between them. Germline V CDR1 and CDR2: WSHSY, SAAADI. This CDR3 contains 12 residues. CDR3 nucleotides: TGCGCCAGCAGTTCTAGCTTAGGCATTCAGTACTTC. Its protein product is CASSSSLGIQYF.

This clonotype was counted a few times. V is TRBV7-2 and J is TRBJ2-7, with D hard to call. The length of the CDR3 is 13 residues. From germline, CDR1 is SGHTA and CDR2 FQGNSA. Trimming stripped 5 bases from V and 8 bases from J, with 16 bases between. CDR3 nucleotide sequence: TGTGCCAGCAGCCCACTGTACGGTAGCAAGCAGTACTTC. Translating gives CASSPLYGSKQYF.

This clonotype occurred many times. The genes are TRBV7-3 and TRBJ2-1; maybe TRBD1 (6 bases). Per germline, CDR1 SGHTA and CDR2 FQGTGA. V lost 5 bases to trimming and J lost 2 bases, with 13 bases between them. The CDR3 has 15 residues. The DNA for the CDR3 is TGTGCCAGCAGCCCGGGACACGTAACCTACAATGAGCAGTTCTTC. Its translation is CASSPGHVTYNEQFF.

The chain joins TRBV10-1 to TRBJ2-3; D unresolved. The CDR3 has 15 amino acids. Germline V gene data show CDR1 as WNHNN and CDR2 as SYGVQD (reference sequence). The V end was cut by 0 bases, the J end by 0 bases, with 7 bases between. CDR3 bases: TGCGCCAGCAGTGAGTCGTTTGGTAGCACAGATACGCAGTATTTT. Translated: CASSESFGSTDTQYF.

This clonotype was counted only a few times. The V gene is TRBV29-1, the J gene TRBJ1-2; TRBD1 aligns across 8 bases. CDR1 and CDR2 (germline): SQVTM, ANQGSEA. The CDR3 runs to 15 residues. Trimming removed 7 bases from V and 2 bases from J; junction bases left unmatched: 12. CDR3 bases: TGCAGCGCCAGACCCCCAGGGGGCGAGAACTATGGCTACACCTTC. This codes for CSARPPGGENYGYTF.

The chain couples TRBV7-3 to TRBJ2-1; D is tentatively TRBD1 or TRBD2 (6 bases each). Trimming took off 3 bases at V and 6 bases at J, with 18 bases between the two ends. CDR3 size: 16 residues. The germline V gene encodes CDR1 SGHTA and CDR2 FQGTGA. Here the CDR3 DNA reads TGTGCCAGCAGCTTCGGGGGCGCCGCAGGACTCAATGAGCAGTTCTTC. Its translation: CASSFGGAAGLNEQFF.

The V gene is TRBV2, the J gene TRBJ1-5; D is unresolved. There are 12 residues in the CDR3. The V gene's germline CDR1 is SNHLY and CDR2 FYNNEI. V was shortened by 7 bases and J by 11 bases, with 15 bases between the two germline ends. The CDR3 DNA follows: TGTGCCAGCAACCTTTTAGGATCAGCCCAGCATTTT. Protein sequence: CASNLLGSAQHF.

Only a few counts were recorded for this clonotype. The chain joins TRBV20-1 to TRBJ2-5; D is undetermined. CDR1 is DFQATT, CDR2 SNEGSKA, per germline (reference sequence). The V and J ends lost 6 bases and 2 bases respectively, with 16 bases between them. The CDR3 loop spans 14 amino acids. CDR3 nucleotides: TGCAGTGCCAGCTCAGGACCCTGGCAAGAGACCCAGTACTTC. The encoded protein is CSASSGPWQETQYF.